One and the same sample provided the 15 T cell receptor beta chains below, sequenced in a study of T cells in Graves' hyperthyroidism and ophthalmopathy. Researchers took RNA transcripts and amplified the TCR beta CDR3 regions from them. The study used the HTBI primer set for a first-round RT-PCR of the TCR CDR3. MiXCR was run by TCRdb on the multiplex PCR reads, yielding one entry per CDR3 protein. The table lists roughly 500,000 distinct CDR3 sequences, roughly 15% of them singletons. The material sequenced was blood. The receptor set was obtained from a woman aged 30 to 39 with Graves' ophthalmopathy.

There are many counts of this clonotype. This sequence joins TRBV3-1 and TRBJ2-7; perhaps TRBD1 as D (6 bases). The ends were cut back, 1 base at V and 4 bases at J, with 8 bases in the middle. Germline V gene sequence: CDR1 LGHDT, CDR2 YNNKEL (reference sequence). The CDR3 length is 13 residues. The CDR3, as DNA: TGTGCCAGCAGCCAAGGAGGGGGATACGAGCAGTACTTC. Translation gives CASSQGGGYEQYF.

This clonotype occurred a few times. V usage is TRBV2 and J usage is TRBJ2-7, with 7 bases that match TRBD1. In germline, CDR1 is SNHLY, CDR2 FYNNEI. There are 14 residues in the CDR3. With 4 bases clipped from V and 6 bases from J, the junction kept 9 bases outside the gene matches. CDR3 amino acids: CASSVETGSREQYF. The CDR3 coding sequence is TGTGCCAGCAGTGTTGAGACAGGGAGCCGCGAGCAGTACTTC.

This clonotype was detected ten times or more. The V call is TRBV7-2, the J call TRBJ2-1; TRBD2 matches at 12 bases. The V and J ends lost 7 bases and 7 bases, in that order; junction bases with no gene match: 14. Germline V gene lookup returns CDR1 SGHTA and CDR2 FQGNSA. This CDR3 region has 17 residues. The CDR3 region is CASTVGLAGPLGNEQFF. Here the CDR3 DNA reads TGTGCCAGCACCGTAGGACTAGCGGGACCCCTGGGGAATGAGCAGTTCTTC.

Concerning this clonotype itself: A read error is possible here, since a much larger clone lies one base away. The chain employs TRBV6-2 or TRBV6-3 and TRBJ1-1; no clear D. This CDR3 spans 14 amino acids. Germline assignment: CDR1 MNHEY and CDR2 SVGEGT. V gave up 5 bases and J gave up 0 bases, with 10 bases separating them. The CDR3 loop is CASSGQFMNTEAFF. CDR3 bases: TGTGCCAGCAGTGGGCAGTTCATGAACACTGAAGCTTTCTTT.

Only a few counts were recorded for this clonotype. This chain joins TRBV10-3 and TRBJ2-3, with D possibly matching TRBD2 (5 bases). Germline V gene sequence: CDR1 ENHRY, CDR2 SYGVKD. Trimming stripped 8 bases from V and 4 bases from J, with 13 bases between. This CDR3 is 13 amino acids long. In DNA, the CDR3 is TGTGCCATCGCGGTGGGAGTGGCAGATACGCAGTATTTT. It yields the protein CAIAVGVADTQYF.

This clonotype was counted many times. The chain is built from TRBV13 and TRBJ2-7; TRBD2 aligns across 14 bases. V trimming: 4 bases; J trimming: 6 bases; junction bases outside the gene matches: 5. The germline V gene has CDR1 PRHDT and CDR2 FYEKMQ (reference sequence). This CDR3 is built from 15 residues. CDR3 protein: CASSSGLAGVGEQYF. CDR3 DNA: TGTGCCAGCAGCTCGGGACTAGCGGGAGTGGGCGAGCAGTACTTC.

This clonotype has a count of ten or more. The genes are TRBV29-1 and TRBJ2-1; D tentatively fits TRBD1 or TRBD2 (5 bases each). This CDR3 spans 18 amino acids. Germline V gene data show CDR1 as SQVTM and CDR2 as ANQGSEA. Deletions cut 3 bases from V and 0 bases from J, with 21 bases between. CDR3 residues: CSVEGWGTTPRSYNEQFF. The CDR3 DNA reads TGCAGCGTTGAGGGGTGGGGGACCACACCCCGCTCCTACAATGAGCAGTTCTTC.

This clonotype was picked up a small number of times. CDR3 region: CASRTVGTGELFF. The DNA for the CDR3 is TGTGCCAGTAGGACAGTAGGCACCGGGGAGCTGTTTTTT. The gene calls are TRBV19 and TRBJ2-2, with D tentatively TRBD1 (5 bases). This CDR3 has 13 residues. The V and J ends lost 6 bases and 4 bases respectively, with 9 bases between them. The germline V gene has CDR1 LNHDA and CDR2 SQIVND (reference sequence). Full variable domain (outside the CDR3, taken from reference TRBV19 and TRBJ2-2): DGGITQSPKYLFRKEGQNVTLSCEQNLNHDAMYWYRQDPGQGLRLIYYSQIVNDFQKGDIAEGYSVSREKKESFPLTVTSAQKNPTAFYLCASRTVGTGELFFGEGSRLTVL.

This clonotype occurred a few times. V usage is TRBV12-3 or TRBV12-4 and J usage is TRBJ2-1; 8 bases map to TRBD2. The CDR3 totals 15 residues. The V and J ends lost 2 bases and 7 bases, in that order; junction bases with no gene match: 7. The CDR3 DNA reads as TGTGCCAGCAGTTTAACGGGAGGGCCATTAAATGAGCAGTTCTTC. As protein: CASSLTGGPLNEQFF.

As DNA, the CDR3 is TGTGCCACCAGTGATTTAAGGATGAGCCCTGAGCAGTTCTTC. It translates to CATSDLRMSPEQFF. The chain combines TRBV24-1 with TRBJ2-1; D remains unclear. Per the germline V gene, CDR1 is KGHDR and CDR2 is SFDVKD. The CDR3 spans 14 residues. The ends were cut back, 1 base at V and 9 bases at J, with 12 bases in the middle.

This clonotype has a count of ten or more. The rearrangement links TRBV7-3 to TRBJ2-7, with D possibly being TRBD2 (6 bases). The CDR3 is 13 residues long. V shed 6 bases and J shed 7 bases, with 16 bases lying between them. The V gene's germline CDR1 is SGHTA and CDR2 FQGTGA. Written as DNA, the CDR3 is TGTGCCAGCAGTCGGATAGGCCGGGAGGAGCAGTACTTC. It is translated as CASSRIGREEQYF.

The chain is built from TRBV15 and TRBJ2-7; D possibly corresponds to TRBD1 (6 bases). This CDR3 has 14 residues. Germline-derived CDR1 and CDR2 are LNHNV and YYDKDF (reference sequence). The ends were cut back, 1 base at V and 7 bases at J, with 14 bases in the middle. The CDR3, as DNA: TGTGCCACCAGCAGAGGGACAGCTCTAGGTGAGCAGTACTTC. It translates to CATSRGTALGEQYF.

This clonotype has a handful of counts. This chain links TRBV11-2 with TRBJ2-3; D may be TRBD2 (5 bases). Trimming removed 2 bases at V and 1 base at J, with 13 bases between. Per the germline V gene, CDR1 is SGHAT and CDR2 is FQNNGV. The length of the CDR3 is 16 residues. For the CDR3, the DNA is TGTGCCAGCAGCTTACGGGTTCCGCGGGGCACAGATACGCAGTATTTT. The encoded protein is CASSLRVPRGTDTQYF.

This clonotype was seen ten or more times. This chain joins TRBV29-1 and TRBJ2-7; 7 bases agree with TRBD2. In germline, CDR1 is SQVTM, CDR2 ANQGSEA. There are 13 residues in the CDR3. V was clipped by 5 bases and J by 5 bases; unmatched bases: 9. The CDR3 loop is CSVLGGGLDEQYF. In DNA, the CDR3 is TGCAGCGTTCTCGGCGGGGGACTTGACGAGCAGTACTTC.

This clonotype was detected ten times or more. The chain uses TRBV14 and TRBJ2-7; the D is unclear. Germline V CDR1 and CDR2: SGHDN, FVKESK. This CDR3 region has 13 residues. Trimming left V 0 bases short and J 4 bases short, with 7 bases between. CDR3 coding DNA: TGTGCCAGCAGCCAAGAGTTGGCTTACGAGCAGTACTTC. As protein: CASSQELAYEQYF.